The rows below give T cell receptor beta chains drawn from one sample of a study of PD-1 blockade in mismatch repair-deficient tumors. The method was immunoSEQ multiplex PCR; TCRdb's version includes in-frame clones alone and lacks a portion of them. The sample consists of 100,000 to 150,000 clones, around 87% of them appearing once. The source was peripheral blood, collected 44 weeks after starting pembrolizumab. The receptors here all came from an adult with mismatch repair-deficient cancer. The CDR3 runs from the conserved cysteine through the conserved F or W. A D gene is named only where the DNA matches it firmly. Part of the rows lack a size; the others show once, few, many or a class for expanded clones.

J: TRBJ2-5; D: TRBD1; size: few; V: TRBV7-6; CDR3: CASSTRTGGETQYF; DNA: TGTGCCAGCAGCACCCGGACAGGGGGTGAGACCCAGTACTTC
J: TRBJ2-7; D: TRBD1; size: .; V: TRBV5-1; CDR3: CASSLEGRGSYEQYF; DNA: TGCGCCAGCAGCTTGGAGGGCAGGGGGTCTTACGAGCAGTACTTC
J: TRBJ2-2; D: .; size: .; V: TRBV27; CDR3: CASSLSWTTNTGELFF; DNA: TGTGCCAGCAGTTTATCCTGGACTACGAACACCGGGGAGCTGTTTTTT
J: TRBJ2-7; D: TRBD2; size: .; V: TRBV7-6; CDR3: CASRAGTSTFEQYF; DNA: TGTGCCAGCAGGGCCGGGACTAGCACTTTCGAGCAGTACTTC
J: TRBJ1-2; D: .; size: once; V: TRBV30; CDR3: CAWEWGYYGYTF; DNA: TGTGCCTGGGAATGGGGATACTATGGCTACACCTTC
J: TRBJ2-1; D: TRBD2; size: .; V: TRBV5-4; CDR3: CASSLWTSGIGGDEQFF; DNA: TGTGCCAGCAGCCTGTGGACTAGCGGGATCGGGGGCGATGAGCAGTTCTTC
J: TRBJ2-7; D: .; size: .; V: TRBV9; CDR3: CASSVGAGQGTSGSYEQYF; DNA: TGTGCCAGCAGCGTAGGGGCGGGACAGGGGACTAGCGGCTCCTACGAGCAGTACTTC
J: TRBJ2-7; D: .; size: .; V: TRBV29-1; CDR3: CSVEDYGTNSLSYEQYF; DNA: TGCAGCGTTGAAGACTATGGGACAAACTCACTCTCCTACGAGCAGTACTTC
J: TRBJ2-1; D: TRBD1; size: .; V: TRBV5-1; CDR3: CASSLARTGGIGEQFF; DNA: TGCGCCAGCAGCTTGGCTCGGACAGGGGGGATCGGGGAGCAGTTCTTC
J: TRBJ2-7; D: .; size: .; V: TRBV10-3; CDR3: CAISEPGDLTEEQYF; DNA: TGTGCCATCAGTGAGCCGGGGGACCTAACGGAGGAGCAGTACTTC
J: TRBJ1-2; D: .; size: .; V: TRBV30; CDR3: CASKRGRDSHYGYTF; DNA: TGTGCCTCTAAGAGGGGCAGGGATTCCCACTATGGCTACACCTTC
J: TRBJ2-7; D: TRBD1; size: .; V: TRBV29-1; CDR3: CSVGRGLYEQYF; DNA: TGCAGCGTTGGCAGGGGGTTGTACGAGCAGTACTTC
J: TRBJ2-2; D: .; size: .; V: TRBV7-8; CDR3: CASSLKQFLNTGELFF; DNA: TGTGCCAGCAGCTTAAAGCAGTTCTTGAACACCGGGGAGCTGTTTTTT
J: TRBJ2-2; D: TRBD2; size: .; V: TRBV4-1; CDR3: CASSQGLAGPGELFF; DNA: TGCGCCAGCAGCCAGGGACTAGCGGGACCCGGGGAGCTGTTTTTT
J: TRBJ2-1; D: TRBD1; size: .; V: TRBV7-9; CDR3: CASSPLQGQGSYNEQFF; DNA: TGTGCCAGCAGCCCTTTACAGGGACAGGGGAGCTACAATGAGCAGTTCTTC
J: TRBJ2-7; D: TRBD2; size: .; V: TRBV27; CDR3: CASSLRTSGRTHEQYF; DNA: TGTGCCAGCAGTCTACGGACTAGCGGGAGAACCCACGAGCAGTACTTC
J: TRBJ2-7; D: TRBD1; size: .; V: TRBV11-2; CDR3: CASSRDRGYEQYF; DNA: TGTGCCAGCAGTCGTGACAGGGGTTACGAGCAGTACTTC
J: TRBJ1-4; D: TRBD1; size: once; V: TRBV2; CDR3: CASSAQGVTNEKLFF; DNA: TGTGCCAGCAGTGCACAGGGGGTGACTAATGAAAAACTGTTTTTT
J: TRBJ2-2; D: TRBD1; size: once; V: TRBV7-6; CDR3: CASSLHRDSFSSAGELFF; DNA: TGTGCCAGCAGCCTCCATCGGGACAGCTTCTCGTCGGCCGGGGAGCTGTTTTTT
J: TRBJ1-1; D: .; size: .; V: TRBV6-1; CDR3: CASSEYEMNTEAFF; DNA: TGTGCCAGCAGTGAATATGAGATGAACACTGAAGCTTTCTTT
J: TRBJ2-1; D: TRBD1; size: .; V: TRBV29-1; CDR3: CSVEVRGLYNEQFF; DNA: TGCAGCGTTGAGGTCAGGGGGTTATACAATGAGCAGTTCTTC
J: TRBJ2-3; D: .; size: .; V: TRBV19; CDR3: CASSIRQFRTDTQYF; DNA: TGTGCCAGTAGTATCCGACAGTTTCGGACAGATACGCAGTATTTT
J: TRBJ2-3; D: .; size: .; V: TRBV28; CDR3: CASLSGIEDTQYF; DNA: TGTGCCAGCCTGTCCGGAATCGAAGATACGCAGTATTTT
J: TRBJ2-3; D: .; size: .; V: TRBV10-1; CDR3: CASSASRVGDTQYF; DNA: TGCGCCAGCAGTGCGAGCAGGGTGGGAGATACGCAGTATTTT
J: TRBJ2-3; D: .; size: .; V: TRBV7-9; CDR3: CASSPLSYATDTQYF; DNA: TGTGCCAGCAGCCCCCTATCATACGCCACAGATACGCAGTATTTT
J: TRBJ2-1; D: TRBD2; size: once; V: TRBV7-9; CDR3: CASSPSSGSPRGEQFF; DNA: TGTGCCAGCAGCCCCTCTAGCGGGAGCCCCCGTGGTGAGCAGTTCTTC
J: TRBJ2-3; D: TRBD2; size: .; V: TRBV12-5; CDR3: CASGFSKTSGSSQYF; DNA: TGTGCTAGTGGTTTTTCGAAGACTAGCGGGAGCTCGCAGTATTTT
J: TRBJ2-7; D: TRBD1; size: .; V: TRBV4-1; CDR3: CASSYDRGRFQQYF; DNA: TGCGCCAGCAGTTATGACAGGGGGCGCTTCCAGCAGTACTTC
J: TRBJ2-3; D: TRBD2; size: .; V: TRBV4-1; CDR3: CASSQDSLAGEVRADTQYF; DNA: TGCGCCAGCAGCCAAGATTCGCTAGCGGGAGAAGTTCGGGCAGATACGCAGTATTTT
J: TRBJ2-7; D: TRBD1; size: .; V: TRBV29-1; CDR3: CSVDVVGTGGNEQYF; DNA: TGCAGCGTTGATGTGGTTGGGACAGGGGGCAACGAGCAGTACTTC
J: TRBJ2-3; D: .; size: .; V: TRBV29-1; CDR3: CSVARGPIKYF; DNA: TGCAGCGTTGCGCGGGGTCCCATCAAATATTTT
J: TRBJ2-2; D: TRBD2; size: once; V: TRBV5-1; CDR3: CASSLVSGRGELFF; DNA: TGCGCCAGCAGCTTGGTTAGCGGGAGAGGGGAGCTGTTTTTT
J: TRBJ2-7; D: TRBD1; size: .; V: TRBV14; CDR3: CASSYRDRTTYEQYF; DNA: TGTGCCAGCAGCTACCGGGACAGGACTACCTACGAGCAGTACTTC
J: TRBJ2-5; D: .; size: .; V: TRBV7-2; CDR3: CASSLQRETQYF; DNA: TGTGCCAGCAGCCTCCAACGGGAGACCCAGTACTTC
J: TRBJ2-3; D: .; size: .; V: TRBV27; CDR3: CASTPGLHTDTQYF; DNA: TGTGCCAGCACACCCGGGCTTCACACAGATACGCAGTATTTT
J: TRBJ2-7; D: TRBD2; size: few; V: TRBV18; CDR3: CASSPTGLAGDEQYF; DNA: TGTGCCAGCTCACCTACGGGACTAGCGGGAGACGAGCAGTACTTC
J: TRBJ2-2; D: .; size: .; V: TRBV21-1; CDR3: CASSDRDLNTGELFF; DNA: TGTGCCAGCAGCGACCGGGACCTTAACACCGGGGAGCTGTTTTTT
J: TRBJ2-1; D: TRBD2; size: .; V: TRBV7-6; CDR3: CASSFFLAGEVNEQFF; DNA: TGTGCCAGCAGCTTCTTTCTCGCGGGAGAGGTCAATGAGCAGTTCTTC
J: TRBJ2-3; D: TRBD2; size: .; V: TRBV9; CDR3: CASSVNGKREDTDTQYF; DNA: TGTGCCAGCAGCGTAAATGGAAAGCGGGAGGACACAGATACGCAGTATTTT
J: TRBJ2-7; D: TRBD1; size: .; V: TRBV4-1; CDR3: CASSRSTGVNSYEQYF; DNA: TGCGCCAGCAGCCGATCGACAGGGGTCAACTCCTACGAGCAGTACTTC
J: TRBJ2-1; D: .; size: .; V: TRBV5-4; CDR3: CASSLVALSGNEQFF; DNA: TGTGCCAGCAGCTTGGTAGCGTTGTCGGGGAATGAGCAGTTCTTC
J: TRBJ1-2; D: .; size: many; V: TRBV7-2; CDR3: CASSLVPMGGYTF; DNA: TGTGCCAGCAGCTTAGTACCCATGGGCGGCTACACCTTC
J: TRBJ2-1; D: .; size: .; V: TRBV11-3; CDR3: CARDPQTRQFF; DNA: TGTGCCAGGGACCCCCAGACGCGGCAGTTCTTC
J: TRBJ2-6; D: TRBD2; size: .; V: TRBV13; CDR3: CASSLMGPSLAGASGANVLTF; DNA: TGTGCCAGCAGCTTAATGGGCCCCTCACTAGCGGGAGCCTCTGGGGCCAACGTCCTGACTTTC
J: TRBJ1-2; D: .; size: .; V: TRBV16; CDR3: CASSQGGGYGGYTF; DNA: TGTGCCAGCAGCCAAGGCGGGGGCTACGGTGGCTACACCTTC
J: TRBJ2-2; D: TRBD2; size: .; V: TRBV28; CDR3: CASPWGGRVTGELFF; DNA: TGTGCCAGCCCTTGGGGCGGGAGGGTCACCGGGGAGCTGTTTTTT
J: TRBJ2-3; D: .; size: .; V: TRBV27; CDR3: CASSPTLDTQYF; DNA: TGTGCCAGCAGTCCTACCCTGGATACGCAGTATTTT
J: TRBJ1-1; D: .; size: .; V: TRBV5-1; CDR3: CASSSRDRLNEAFF; DNA: TGCGCCAGCAGCTCCAGGGACCGCCTCAATGAAGCTTTCTTT
J: TRBJ1-1; D: .; size: .; V: TRBV27; CDR3: CASSFPGAEAFF; DNA: TGTGCCAGCAGTTTTCCGGGAGCTGAAGCTTTCTTT
J: TRBJ2-5; D: .; size: .; V: TRBV2; CDR3: CASRRAETQYF; DNA: TGTGCCAGCAGGCGAGCCGAGACCCAGTACTTC
J: TRBJ2-7; D: TRBD1; size: .; V: TRBV15; CDR3: CATSRDRDRGRQSAYEQYF; DNA: TGTGCCACCAGCAGAGATCGGGACAGGGGGCGTCAATCGGCCTACGAGCAGTACTTC
J: TRBJ1-2; D: TRBD1; size: .; V: TRBV28; CDR3: CASRDRGEYGYTF; DNA: TGTGCCAGCCGGGACAGGGGAGAATATGGCTACACCTTC
J: TRBJ2-5; D: .; size: .; V: TRBV7-9; CDR3: CALGGPRETQYF; DNA: TGTGCCTTGGGGGGGCCCAGGGAGACCCAGTACTTC
J: TRBJ2-7; D: .; size: .; V: TRBV30; CDR3: CAWSVKGEQYF; DNA: TGTGCCTGGAGTGTTAAGGGCGAGCAGTACTTC
J: TRBJ2-7; D: TRBD2; size: few; V: TRBV2; CDR3: CASSELSSGSTKQYF; DNA: TGTGCCAGCAGTGAATTGTCTAGCGGGAGTACGAAGCAGTACTTC
J: TRBJ2-7; D: .; size: .; V: TRBV5-1; CDR3: CASSLVGVPLHEQYF; DNA: TGCGCCAGCAGCTTGGTAGGGGTCCCTCTCCACGAGCAGTACTTC
J: TRBJ1-1; D: TRBD1; size: .; V: TRBV2; CDR3: CASKVVRAQGALNTEAFF; DNA: TGTGCCAGCAAGGTAGTTAGGGCACAGGGGGCGCTGAACACTGAAGCTTTCTTT
J: TRBJ2-7; D: TRBD2; size: .; V: TRBV15; CDR3: CATSTSGRAVVEQYF; DNA: TGTGCCACCAGCACTAGCGGGAGGGCCGTCGTCGAGCAGTACTTC
J: TRBJ2-1; D: .; size: few; V: TRBV29-1; CDR3: CSVHEYTGKFF; DNA: TGCAGCGTCCACGAGTATACCGGGAAATTCTTC
J: TRBJ2-7; D: .; size: few; V: TRBV20-1; CDR3: CSARGIYEQYF; DNA: TGCAGTGCTAGAGGTATCTACGAGCAGTACTTC